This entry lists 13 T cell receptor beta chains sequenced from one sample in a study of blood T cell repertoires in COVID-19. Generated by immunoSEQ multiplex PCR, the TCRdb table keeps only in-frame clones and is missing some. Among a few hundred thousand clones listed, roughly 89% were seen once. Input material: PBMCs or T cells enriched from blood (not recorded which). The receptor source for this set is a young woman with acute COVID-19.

This chain's CDR3 is CASSPPTHWGQGNTIYF. The CDR3 DNA reads TGTGCCAGCAGTCCCCCGACCCACTGGGGGCAAGGAAACACCATATATTTT. The chain carries TRBV28 and TRBJ1-3; the D gene is possibly TRBD1 (6 bases). The CDR3 consists of 17 residues. Germline V gives CDR1 MDHEN, CDR2 SYDVKM. Trimming cost V 5 bases and J 4 bases, with 21 bases left between them.

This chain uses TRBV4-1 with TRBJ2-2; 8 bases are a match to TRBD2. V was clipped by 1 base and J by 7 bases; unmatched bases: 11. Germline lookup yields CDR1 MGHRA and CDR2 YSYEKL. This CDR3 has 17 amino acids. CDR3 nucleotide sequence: TGCGCCAGCAGCCAAGGTGATAGCGGGGCCTGGATCGGGGAGCTGTTTTTT. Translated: CASSQGDSGAWIGELFF.

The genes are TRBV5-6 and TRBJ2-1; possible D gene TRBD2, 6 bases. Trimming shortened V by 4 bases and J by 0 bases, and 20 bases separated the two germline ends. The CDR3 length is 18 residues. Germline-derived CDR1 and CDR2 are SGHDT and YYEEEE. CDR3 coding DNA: TGTGCCAGCAGCCCTACGATTCAAGCGGGTAGCTCCTACAATGAGCAGTTCTTC. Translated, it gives CASSPTIQAGSSYNEQFF.

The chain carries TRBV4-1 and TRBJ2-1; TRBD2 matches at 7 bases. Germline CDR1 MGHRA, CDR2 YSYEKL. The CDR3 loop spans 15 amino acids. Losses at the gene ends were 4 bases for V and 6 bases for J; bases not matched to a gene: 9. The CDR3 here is CASSPYGSSGNEQFF. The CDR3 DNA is TGCGCCAGCAGCCCATATGGGTCTAGCGGCAATGAGCAGTTCTTC.

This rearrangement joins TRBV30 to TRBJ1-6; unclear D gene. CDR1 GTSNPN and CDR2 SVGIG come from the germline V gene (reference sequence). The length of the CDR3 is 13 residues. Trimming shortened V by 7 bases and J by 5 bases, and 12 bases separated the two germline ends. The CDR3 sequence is CALTRGDNSPLHF. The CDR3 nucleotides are TGTGCCTTGACGCGGGGAGATAATTCACCCCTCCACTTT.

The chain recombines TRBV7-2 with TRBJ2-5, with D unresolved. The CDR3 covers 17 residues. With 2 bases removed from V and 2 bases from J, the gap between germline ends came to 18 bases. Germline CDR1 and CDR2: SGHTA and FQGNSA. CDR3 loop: CASSLNSFDTSQETQYF. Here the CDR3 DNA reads TGTGCCAGCAGCTTAAATTCGTTCGACACATCGCAAGAGACCCAGTACTTC. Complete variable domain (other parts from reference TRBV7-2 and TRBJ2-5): GAGVSQSPSNKVTEKGKDVELRCDPISGHTALYWYRQSLGQGLEFLIYFQGNSAPDKSGLPSDRFSAERTGGSVSTLTIQRTQQEDSAVYLCASSLNSFDTSQETQYFGPGTRLLVL.

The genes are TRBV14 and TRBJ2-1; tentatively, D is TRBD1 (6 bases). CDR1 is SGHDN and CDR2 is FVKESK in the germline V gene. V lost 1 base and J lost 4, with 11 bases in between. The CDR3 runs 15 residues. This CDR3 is CASSQASRGYNEQFF. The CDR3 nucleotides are TGTGCCAGCAGCCAAGCGTCCAGGGGTTACAATGAGCAGTTCTTC.

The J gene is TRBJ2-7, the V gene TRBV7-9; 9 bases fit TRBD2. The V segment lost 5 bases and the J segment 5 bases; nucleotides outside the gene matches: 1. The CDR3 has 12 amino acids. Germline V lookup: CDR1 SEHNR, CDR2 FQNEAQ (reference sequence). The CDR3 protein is CASSPSGDEQYF. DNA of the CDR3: TGTGCCAGCAGCCCTAGCGGGGACGAGCAGTACTTC. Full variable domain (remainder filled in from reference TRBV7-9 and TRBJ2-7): DTGVSQNPRHKITKRGQNVTFRCDPISEHNRLYWYRQTLGQGPEFLTYFQNEAQLEKSRLLSDRFSAERPKGSFSTLEIQRTEQGDSAMYLCASSPSGDEQYFGPGTRLTVT.

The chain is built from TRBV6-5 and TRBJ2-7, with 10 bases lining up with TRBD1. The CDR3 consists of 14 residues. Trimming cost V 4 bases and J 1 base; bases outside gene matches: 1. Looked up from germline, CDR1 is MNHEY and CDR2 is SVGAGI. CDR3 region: CASSLGQGSYEQYF. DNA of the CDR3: TGTGCCAGCAGTTTGGGACAGGGGTCCTACGAGCAGTACTTC.

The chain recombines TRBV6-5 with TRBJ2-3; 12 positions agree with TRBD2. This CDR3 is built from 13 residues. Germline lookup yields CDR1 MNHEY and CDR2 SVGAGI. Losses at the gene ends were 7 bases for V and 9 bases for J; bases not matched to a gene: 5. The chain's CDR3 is CASNPSGRGTQYF. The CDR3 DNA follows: TGTGCCAGCAATCCTAGCGGGAGGGGGACGCAGTATTTT.

Here the CDR3 DNA reads TGTGCCAGCAGTTCAGGGGTTTCTGGAAACACCATATATTTT. It encodes CASSSGVSGNTIYF. The rearrangement joins TRBV28 to TRBJ1-3, with D perhaps TRBD1 (6 bases). The CDR3 spans 14 residues. Germline-derived CDR1 and CDR2 are MDHEN and SYDVKM. Trimming took 4 bases from V and 1 from J, leaving 8 bases between them.

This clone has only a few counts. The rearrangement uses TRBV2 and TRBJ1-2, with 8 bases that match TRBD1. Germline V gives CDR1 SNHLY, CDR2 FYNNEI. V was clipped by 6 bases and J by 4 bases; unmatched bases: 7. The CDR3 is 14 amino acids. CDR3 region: CASSQTGGSYGYTF. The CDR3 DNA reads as TGTGCCAGCAGCCAAACAGGGGGTTCCTATGGCTACACCTTC.

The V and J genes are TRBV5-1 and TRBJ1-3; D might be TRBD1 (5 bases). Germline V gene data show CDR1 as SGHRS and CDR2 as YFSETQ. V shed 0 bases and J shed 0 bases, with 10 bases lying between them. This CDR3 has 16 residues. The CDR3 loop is CASSLAWGRSGNTIYF. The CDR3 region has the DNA TGCGCCAGCAGCTTGGCTTGGGGCCGCTCTGGAAACACCATATATTTT.